These 28 T cell receptor beta chains share one sample of origin, sequenced in a study of T cell responses to AZD1222 COVID-19 vaccine. Assay: immunoSEQ multiplex PCR; the TCRdb copy retains only in-frame clones and omits some. This sample has 40,000 to 50,000 clones, with over 80% found just once. The sequenced sample was peripheral blood, obtained 28 days after the second AZD1222 dose. These receptors were collected from an adult who received the AZD1222 COVID-19 vaccine.

The J gene is TRBJ2-7, the V gene TRBV5-5; D is perhaps TRBD1 or TRBD2 (5 bases each). The CDR3 runs to 16 residues. Germline assignment: CDR1 SGHKS and CDR2 YYEKEE (reference sequence). V gave up 5 bases and J gave up 3 bases, with 21 bases separating them. CDR3 DNA: TGTGCCAGCAGGAAGGGACCTGGGATGGGGAACTACGAGCAGTACTTC. It codes for CASRKGPGMGNYEQYF.

This clone was counted only a few times. The chain carries TRBV12-5 and TRBJ2-5; no reliable D call. The germline V and J ends were trimmed by 3 bases and 3 bases, with 14 bases remaining between them. This CDR3 has 15 amino acids. Germline V gene data show CDR1 as LGHNT and CDR2 as FRNRAP. CDR3 sequence reads: CASGFERIGKETQYF. The CDR3 DNA sequence: TGTGCTAGTGGTTTTGAGAGGATCGGTAAAGAGACCCAGTACTTC.

The chain uses TRBV7-2 and TRBJ2-5, with TRBD1 matching over 8 bases. This CDR3 contains 13 residues. Unmatched junction bases numbered 2, after V lost 3 bases and J lost 5 bases. CDR1 and CDR2 (germline): SGHTA, FQGNSA. The CDR3 nucleotides read TGTGCCAGCAGCTTCGACAGGGGCGAGACCCAGTACTTC. Translated: CASSFDRGETQYF.

The chain carries TRBV7-2 and TRBJ1-1; D might be TRBD1 (5 bases). CDR3 length: 14 amino acids. CDR1 and CDR2 (germline): SGHTA, FQGNSA. V was pared by 4 bases and J by 8 bases, with 17 bases between. The CDR3 loop reads CASSSPTWGTEAFF. In nucleotides, the CDR3 is TGTGCCAGCAGCTCACCAACATGGGGGACCGAAGCTTTCTTT.

The chain uses TRBV10-3 and TRBJ1-2; D is unclear. The CDR3 runs 14 residues. The germline V gene has CDR1 ENHRY and CDR2 SYGVKD. With 3 bases removed from V and 6 bases from J, the gap between germline ends came to 14 bases. The CDR3 sequence is CAISDSGLRNGYTF. The CDR3 nucleotides read TGTGCCATCAGTGATTCGGGGTTAAGGAATGGCTACACCTTC.

The rearrangement uses TRBV3-1 (or the pseudogene TRBV3-2) and TRBJ2-2, with D tentatively TRBD1 (7 bases). Trimming removed 1 base from V and 6 bases from J, with 12 bases in between. This CDR3 is built from 15 residues. From germline, CDR1 is LGHDT and CDR2 YNNKEL (reference sequence). CDR3 residues: CASSQGGRGAGELFF. The CDR3 nucleotides read TGTGCCAGCAGCCAAGGTGGCAGGGGGGCCGGGGAGCTGTTTTTT.

The chain joins TRBV5-1 to TRBJ2-1; D is possibly TRBD1 (6 bases). Trimming took off 5 bases at V and 1 base at J, with 10 bases between the two ends. The CDR3 covers 14 residues. CDR1 is SGHRS and CDR2 is YFSETQ in the germline V gene. The CDR3 bases are TGCGCCAGCAGAGATACAGGGTCCTACAATGAGCAGTTCTTC. It is translated as CASRDTGSYNEQFF.

This clone was seen more than once but under ten times. The rearrangement joins TRBV6-5 to TRBJ1-5; TRBD1 aligns across 9 bases. The CDR3 has 14 residues. The V gene end was trimmed by 8 bases and the J gene end by 7 bases; junction bases not matched to a gene: 9. Germline V gene sequence: CDR1 MNHEY, CDR2 SVGAGI. The CDR3 coding sequence is TGTGCCAGCGCACAGGGGGCGCCCGGACAGCCCCAGCATTTT. This gives the protein CASAQGAPGQPQHF.

The chain employs TRBV19 and TRBJ1-5; no reliable D call. V lost 6 bases to trimming and J lost 3 bases, with 21 bases between them. The CDR3 runs to 17 residues. From germline, CDR1 is LNHDA and CDR2 SQIVND (reference sequence). Written as DNA, the CDR3 is TGTGCCAGTAGACCTACCCTTTCGGTGGAGTTCAATCAGCCCCAGCATTTT. This sequence encodes CASRPTLSVEFNQPQHF.

The rearrangement uses TRBV2 and TRBJ1-5; perhaps TRBD1 as D (6 bases). The CDR3 has 15 amino acids. CDR1 and CDR2 from the germline V gene are SNHLY and FYNNEI. Trimming left V 6 bases short and J 4 bases short, with 16 bases between. In DNA form, the CDR3 reads TGTGCCAGCAGCGCACAGGGAAGGCCGAATCAGCCCCAGCATTTT. It specifies CASSAQGRPNQPQHF.

This rearrangement joins TRBV14 to TRBJ1-1, with D unclear. There are 14 residues in the CDR3. Germline lookup yields CDR1 SGHDN and CDR2 FVKESK. V gave up 1 base and J gave up 4 bases, with 10 bases separating them. The chain's CDR3 is CASSQVRGGTEAFF. CDR3 sequence (DNA): TGTGCCAGCAGCCAAGTCCGGGGTGGCACTGAAGCTTTCTTT.

The chain employs TRBV30 and TRBJ2-4, with 8 nucleotides matching TRBD2. Per the germline V gene, CDR1 is GTSNPN and CDR2 is SVGIG (reference sequence). This CDR3 contains 15 residues. V shed 5 bases and J 11 bases; nucleotides not matched to a gene: 17. CDR3 in DNA: TGTGCCTGGGCTGGTCGGGAGGGAGGCAAAGGGGTTCAGTACTTC. Its protein is CAWAGREGGKGVQYF. Supplemented by reference TRBV30 and TRBJ2-4, the full variable domain reads SQTIHQWPATLVQPVGSPLSLECTVEGTSNPNLYWYRQAAGRGLQLLFYSVGIGQISSEVPQNLSASRPQDRQFILSSKKLLLSDSGFYLCAWAGREGGKGVQYFGAGTRLSVL.

This clone has just one count. DNA of the CDR3: TGCGCCAGCTCCGAGAACACCGGGGAGCTGTTTTTT. Translating it yields CASSENTGELFF. The chain has TRBV5-1 and TRBJ2-2; D is unclear. Germline CDR1 is SGHRS and CDR2 is YFSETQ. Trimming shortened V by 7 bases and J by 1 base, and 5 bases separated the two germline ends. The CDR3 spans 12 residues.

The chain couples TRBV28 to TRBJ1-2; D unclear. The germline CDR1 and CDR2 sequences are MDHEN and SYDVKM. Deletions cut 8 bases from V and 4 bases from J, with 11 bases between. This CDR3 is 12 amino acids long. Written as DNA, the CDR3 is TGTGCCAGCGTAGGTTACTTCTATGGCTACACCTTC. Protein sequence: CASVGYFYGYTF.

This chain joins TRBV7-8 and TRBJ2-7, with D perhaps TRBD1 (5 bases). CDR1 SGHVS and CDR2 FQNEAQ come from the germline V gene. This CDR3 is built from 15 residues. The V gene lost 1 base and the J gene lost 5 bases, with 15 bases spanning the gap. CDR3 bases: TGTGCCAGCAGCTTAGTAGGCAGGGCGGCCCACGAGCAGTACTTC. Translating it yields CASSLVGRAAHEQYF.

This chain joins TRBV12-5 and TRBJ2-7; TRBD1 might be the D (5 bases). Trimming removed 1 base at V and 6 bases at J, with 10 bases between. Per germline, CDR1 LGHNT and CDR2 FRNRAP. CDR3 length: 13 residues. The CDR3 DNA follows: TGTGCTAGTGGTTTGGCAGGGAAAGCCGAGCAGTACTTC. It translates to CASGLAGKAEQYF.

V gene TRBV11-3 combines with J gene TRBJ2-7; 10 bases are shared with TRBD1. The CDR3 is made up of 15 amino acids. Trimming took 4 bases from V and 0 from J; bases not matched to a gene: 3. Germline CDR1 SGHNT, CDR2 YENEEA. The CDR3 is CASSSRTGGSYEQYF. DNA of the CDR3: TGTGCCAGCAGCTCCCGGACAGGGGGCTCCTACGAGCAGTACTTC.

In the case of this clone: One end of the junction varies from germline; a read error may be responsible. The chain carries TRBV15 and TRBJ1-6; D ambiguous. Germline CDR1 and CDR2: LNHNV and YYDKDF (reference sequence). This CDR3 contains 14 residues. For the CDR3, the DNA is TGTGCCACCAGGACCAGTCAGTATAATTCACTCCTCCACTTT. Its protein is CATRTSQYNSLLHF. The whole variable domain, filled in from reference TRBV15 and TRBJ1-6, reads DAMVIQNPRYQVTQFGKPVTLSCSQTLNHNVMYWYQQKSSQAPKLLFHYYDKDFNNEADTPDNFQSRRPNTSFCFLDIRSPGLGDTAMYLCATRTSQYNSLLHFGNGTRLTVT.

The chain carries TRBV5-1 and TRBJ1-4, with a weak D call TRBD1 (5 bases). Trimming shortened V by 1 base and J by 5 bases, and 18 bases separated the two germline ends. The CDR3 length is 17 residues. Germline CDR1 reads SGHRS; CDR2 reads YFSETQ. The CDR3 DNA reads as TGCGCCAGCAGCTTGTCACCTCACAGCCGACAGAATGAAAAACTGTTTTTT. Residues: CASSLSPHSRQNEKLFF.

V gene TRBV5-1 combines with J gene TRBJ1-4, with TRBD1 as a possible D gene (5 bases). The CDR3 has 12 amino acids. Germline V lookup: CDR1 SGHRS, CDR2 YFSETQ. The V end lost 4 bases, the J end lost 7 bases, and 8 bases lay between the germline ends. The CDR3 bases are TGCGCCAGCAGCCATCAGGGTGAAAAACTGTTTTTT. It translates to CASSHQGEKLFF.

The chain has TRBV6-2 or TRBV6-3 and TRBJ2-1; D possibly corresponds to TRBD1 (6 bases). V lost 5 bases and J lost 0, with 14 bases in between. Germline CDR1 MNHEY, CDR2 SVGEGT. The CDR3 is 16 residues long. CDR3 sequence reads: CASSQMQGSSYNEQFF. In nucleotides, the CDR3 is TGTGCCAGCAGTCAAATGCAGGGGAGCTCCTACAATGAGCAGTTCTTC.

The chain uses TRBV27 and TRBJ2-7, with D possibly TRBD2 on 6 matching bases. Trimming cost V 6 bases and J 6 bases, with 21 bases left between them. Germline V CDR1 and CDR2: MNHEY, SMNVEV (reference sequence). The CDR3 runs to 15 residues. CDR3 sequence: CASSPTGLPRIEQYF. The CDR3 nucleotides are TGTGCCAGCAGCCCGACGGGACTCCCGAGGATCGAGCAGTACTTC.

The V and J genes are TRBV10-1 and TRBJ2-7; TRBD1 is a possible D gene (5 bases). Between the trimmed V and J ends, which lost 2 bases and 2 bases, there was a span of 7 bases. This CDR3 spans 13 amino acids. CDR1 and CDR2 from the germline V gene are WNHNN and SYGVQD (reference sequence). The CDR3 reads CASSEGAAYEQYF. DNA of the CDR3: TGCGCCAGCAGTGAGGGGGCCGCCTACGAGCAGTACTTC.

This clone was found a few times. The chain carries TRBV5-6 and TRBJ1-1; D not certain. Between the trimmed V and J ends, which lost 0 bases and 4 bases, there was a span of 10 bases. This CDR3 has 14 amino acids. The germline V gene has CDR1 SGHDT and CDR2 YYEEEE. In DNA, the CDR3 is TGTGCCAGCAGCTTGGTAGTCCCGACCACTGAAGCTTTCTTT. It translates to CASSLVVPTTEAFF.

The CDR3 region has the DNA TGTGCCACCAGTGACCCAAAACAGGGGGCAAAGGGCTACACCTTC. This codes for CATSDPKQGAKGYTF. The genes are TRBV24-1 and TRBJ1-2, with 9 bases aligning to TRBD1. The CDR3 is 15 amino acids. The junction had 10 bases not matched to a gene; V was cut back by 4 bases and J by 8 bases. The germline gives CDR1 KGHDR, CDR2 SFDVKD.

The chain employs TRBV5-1 and TRBJ2-6, with a possible D match to TRBD2 (5 bases). The CDR3 covers 17 residues. The germline gives CDR1 SGHRS, CDR2 YFSETQ. V lost 0 bases, J lost 0 bases, and 10 bases lay in between. This chain's CDR3 is CASSLGGWPSGANVLTF. CDR3 DNA sequence: TGCGCCAGCAGCTTGGGAGGGTGGCCCTCTGGGGCCAACGTCCTGACTTTC. Together with reference TRBV5-1 and TRBJ2-6, the CDR3 gives the full variable domain: KAGVTQTPRYLIKTRGQQVTLSCSPISGHRSVSWYQQTPGQGLQFLFEYFSETQRNKGNFPGRFSGRQFSNSRSEMNVSTLELGDSALYLCASSLGGWPSGANVLTFGAGSRLTVL.

This sequence joins TRBV28 and TRBJ1-4; D gene unclear. This CDR3 region has 13 residues. Between the trimmed V and J ends, which lost 10 bases and 8 bases, there was a span of 17 bases. Germline assignment: CDR1 MDHEN and CDR2 SYDVKM. For the CDR3, the DNA is TGTGCCACCCTTCACCAATCCTACGAAAAACTGTTTTTT. It encodes CATLHQSYEKLFF. Supplemented by reference TRBV28 and TRBJ1-4, the full variable domain reads DVKVTQSSRYLVKRTGEKVFLECVQDMDHENMFWYRQDPGLGLRLIYFSYDVKMKEKGDIPEGYSVSREKKERFSLILESASTNQTSMYLCATLHQSYEKLFFGSGTQLSVL.

This clone was observed a single time. The rearrangement joins TRBV6-1 to TRBJ2-1, with a possible D match to TRBD1 (5 bases). CDR1 is MNHNS and CDR2 is SASEGT in the germline V gene. The CDR3 is 14 amino acids. Trimming shortened V by 3 bases and J by 0 bases, and 6 bases separated the two germline ends. The CDR3 region has the DNA TGTGCCAGCAGTGAGCAGGGCTCCTACAATGAGCAGTTCTTC. This gives the protein CASSEQGSYNEQFF.